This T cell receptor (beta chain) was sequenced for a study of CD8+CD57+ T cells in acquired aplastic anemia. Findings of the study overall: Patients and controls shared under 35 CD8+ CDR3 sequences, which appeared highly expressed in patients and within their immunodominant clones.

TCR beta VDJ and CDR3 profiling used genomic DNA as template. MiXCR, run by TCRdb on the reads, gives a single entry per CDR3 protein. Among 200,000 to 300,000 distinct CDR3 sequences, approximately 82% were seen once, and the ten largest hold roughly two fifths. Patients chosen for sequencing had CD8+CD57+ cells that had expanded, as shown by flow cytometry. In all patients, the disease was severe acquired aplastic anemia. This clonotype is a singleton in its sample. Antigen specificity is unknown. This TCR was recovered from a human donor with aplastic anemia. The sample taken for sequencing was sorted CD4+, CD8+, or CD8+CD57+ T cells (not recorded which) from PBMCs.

The CDR3: CASSLGDGGVTQGYTF. CDR3 sequence (DNA): TGTGCCAGCAGCTTAGGGGACGGGGGCGTGACGCAGGGCTACACCTTC. This chain uses TRBV7-8 with TRBJ1-2; tentative D call: TRBD1 (6 bases). Germline V gene sequence: CDR1 SGHVS, CDR2 FQNEAQ. This CDR3 is 16 amino acids long. The ends were cut back, 1 base at V and 8 bases at J, with 20 bases in the middle.